The present T cell receptor beta chain was sequenced within a study of shared clonotypes between healthy human individuals. General study points: The genetic and exposure-history diversity represented was limited by few donors. Memory subsets generally showed lower estimated richness than naive subsets.

The donors, all of them Caucasian adults, lived in Nashville, Tennessee. Division of CD4+ cells produced a CD45RA+ naive subset and a CD45RA-negative memory subset. Only in-frame clones appear in the TCRdb table, and some are missing; sequencing was by immunoSEQ multiplex PCR. The repertoire holds 2 million to 2.5 million clones, with approximately 93% as singletons. As regards this clone: Antigen specificity is unknown.

The V segment lost 4 bases and the J segment 2 bases; nucleotides outside the gene matches: 10. Per the germline V gene, CDR1 is SGHNT and CDR2 is YYREEE (reference sequence). The CDR3 sequence is 17 residues long. The sample consisted of naive CD4+ T cells from PBMCs. The sample's subset: CD45RA+ positively selected. This clonotype was sampled from a man between 18 and 29 years old in good health. Some clones in this sample may be carry-over from other donors' samples. The J gene is TRBJ2-7, the V gene TRBV5-4, with TRBD1 matching 12 bases. CDR3 amino acids: CASSPGTGGLYTYEQYF. The DNA for the CDR3 is TGTGCCAGCAGCCCCGGGACAGGGGGCCTATACACCTACGAGCAGTACTTC.